Following are 5 T cell receptor beta chains from one sample sequenced in a study of Ad26.COV2.S vaccination and SARS-CoV-2 variants (dated by TCRdb to the early 2020s). Interpreted using the paper, the treatment or condition label stands for: roughly 19 received Ad26.COV2.S at low or high dose, single or two shots; 5 received placebo; per-sample allocation not given. For vaccine and placebo recipients, repertoires were sequenced using samples collected on day 63 after the first injection. The library was made by the immunoSEQ multiplex PCR assay. Held by TCRdb, this immuneACCESS table contains in-frame sequences only and omits some clones. Under half of the omission traces to an unresolved V gene where checked; the cause of the rest is unknown. The sample table holds about 400,000 clones, of which about 92% were seen once. 1.5% to 2% of the sample is in the top ten clones. Sequences were derived from peripheral blood, sampled in a trial of Ad26.COV2.S vaccine versus placebo. The receptor set was obtained from a person between 18 and 60 years old who received the Ad26.COV2.S COVID-19 vaccine or a placebo.

This clone was recorded once. DNA for the CDR3: TGTGCCAGCCCCTGGGCCCATCAGCCCCAGCATTTT. It is translated as CASPWAHQPQHF. V and J are TRBV6-6 and TRBJ1-5; D gene unclear. Germline values: CDR1 MNHNY, CDR2 SVGAGI (reference sequence). The CDR3 has 12 residues. Deletions cut 8 bases from V and 5 bases from J, with 10 bases between.

The V call is TRBV7-9, the J call TRBJ2-1; 9 bases map to TRBD1. The CDR3 totals 16 residues. The V gene end was trimmed by 5 bases and the J gene end by 12 bases; junction bases not matched to a gene: 17. The germline gives CDR1 SEHNR, CDR2 FQNEAQ (reference sequence). The CDR3 DNA reads TGTGCCAGCAGCAGACCCCGGGACAGGGTTGGGTTTGGGCAGTTCTTC. Amino acid sequence: CASSRPRDRVGFGQFF. The whole variable domain, remainder taken from reference TRBV7-9 and TRBJ2-1, is DTGVSQNPRHKITKRGQNVTFRCDPISEHNRLYWYRQTLGQGPEFLTYFQNEAQLEKSRLLSDRFSAERPKGSFSTLEIQRTEQGDSAMYLCASSRPRDRVGFGQFFGPGTRLTVL.

V is TRBV19 and J is TRBJ2-6; possible D gene TRBD1, 5 bases. This CDR3 comprises 15 residues. Between the trimmed V and J ends, which lost 8 bases and 2 bases, there was a span of 13 bases. The V gene's germline CDR1 is LNHDA and CDR2 SQIVND (reference sequence). CDR3 protein: CASAKLGPGANVLTF. Written as DNA, the CDR3 is TGTGCCAGTGCAAAACTGGGGCCTGGGGCCAACGTCCTGACTTTC. Variable domain in full (rest from reference TRBV19 and TRBJ2-6): DGGITQSPKYLFRKEGQNVTLSCEQNLNHDAMYWYRQDPGQGLRLIYYSQIVNDFQKGDIAEGYSVSREKKESFPLTVTSAQKNPTAFYLCASAKLGPGANVLTFGAGSRLTVL.

The chain has TRBV7-2 and TRBJ2-1; 15 positions match TRBD2. With V trimmed by 4 bases and J by 6 bases, 4 bases remained unmatched. Looked up from germline, CDR1 is SGHTA and CDR2 is FQGNSA. The CDR3 has 16 residues. CDR3 region: CASSSGLAGGRNEQFF. Here the CDR3 DNA reads TGTGCCAGCAGCTCTGGACTAGCGGGGGGGCGCAATGAGCAGTTCTTC.

The rearrangement uses TRBV18 and TRBJ2-5; D is perhaps TRBD1 (6 bases). Trimming removed 3 bases from V and 2 bases from J, with 13 bases in between. The CDR3 is 15 amino acids. Germline V gene lookup returns CDR1 KGHSH and CDR2 LQKENI. CDR3 nucleotides: TGTGCCAGCTCACCCAGGGGTTCACCACAAGAGACCCAGTACTTC. Residues: CASSPRGSPQETQYF. The full variable domain, its missing parts supplied by reference TRBV18 and TRBJ2-5, is NAGVMQNPRHLVRRRGQEARLRCSPMKGHSHVYWYRQLPEEGLKFMVYLQKENIIDESGMPKERFSAEFPKEGPSILRIQQVVRGDSAAYFCASSPRGSPQETQYFGPGTRLLVL.